This T cell receptor beta chain was observed in a study of OX40 agonist ivuxolimab in advanced cancers. Study as a whole: Intravenous ivuxolimab at 0.01 to 10 mg/kg was given to patients every 2 weeks. Study conclusions and caveats: In general, CD8+ T cells held more expanded clones than CD4+ did, on average.

CDR3 length equals 15 residues. CDR1 and CDR2 (germline): LGHNT, FRNRAP. Trimming took off 7 bases at V and 2 bases at J, with 15 bases between the two ends. Produced via immunoSEQ multiplex PCR; TCRdb's table is partial and in-frame only. The sample lists approximately 35,000 clones, around 74% seen once, with around an eighth in the top ten. Patients who had autoimmune disease history or got systemic immunosuppression were left out. About this clone itself: No antigen is known for it.

The sequence was collected from an adult with an advanced solid tumor such as melanoma, head and neck, liver or kidney cancer. The starting material was CD4+ or CD8+ T cells sorted from blood, obtained in a trial of the OX40 agonist ivuxolimab. V usage is TRBV12-5 and J usage is TRBJ2-1; perhaps D is TRBD1 or TRBD2 (5 bases each). CDR3 sequence (DNA): TGTGCTAGTGCCCTCCGGGACCCAGCCTACAATGAGCAGTTCTTC. Amino acid sequence: CASALRDPAYNEQFF.